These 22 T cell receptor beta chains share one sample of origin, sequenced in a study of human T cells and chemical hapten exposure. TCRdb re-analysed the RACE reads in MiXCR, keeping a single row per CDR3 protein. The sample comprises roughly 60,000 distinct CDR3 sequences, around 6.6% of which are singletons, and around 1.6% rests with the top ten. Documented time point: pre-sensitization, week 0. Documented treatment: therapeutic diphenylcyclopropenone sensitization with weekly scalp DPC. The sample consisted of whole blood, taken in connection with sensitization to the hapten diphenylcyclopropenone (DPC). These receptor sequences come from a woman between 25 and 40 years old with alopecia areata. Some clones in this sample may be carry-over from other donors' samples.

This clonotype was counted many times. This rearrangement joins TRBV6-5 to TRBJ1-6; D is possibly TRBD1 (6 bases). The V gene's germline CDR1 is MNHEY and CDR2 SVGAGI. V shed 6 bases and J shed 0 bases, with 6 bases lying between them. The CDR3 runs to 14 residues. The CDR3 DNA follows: TGTGCCAGCAGGGACAGCTCCTATAATTCACCCCTCCACTTT. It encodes CASRDSSYNSPLHF.

CDR3 sequence reads: CASSSLGGAGREKLFF. The CDR3 nucleotides are TGTGCCAGCAGCTCGCTGGGTGGTGCCGGCAGGGAAAAACTGTTTTTT. The chain joins TRBV7-8 to TRBJ1-4; no clear D. The CDR3 is made up of 16 amino acids. V was shortened by 4 bases and J by 8 bases, with 20 bases between the two germline ends. From germline, CDR1 is SGHVS and CDR2 FQNEAQ.

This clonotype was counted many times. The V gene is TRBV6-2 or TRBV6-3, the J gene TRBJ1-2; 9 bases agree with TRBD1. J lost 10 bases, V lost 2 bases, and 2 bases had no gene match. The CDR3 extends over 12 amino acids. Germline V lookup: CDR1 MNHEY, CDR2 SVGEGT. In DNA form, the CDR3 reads TGTGCCAGCAGTTACGGGACAGGGTTCTACACCTTC. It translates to CASSYGTGFYTF.

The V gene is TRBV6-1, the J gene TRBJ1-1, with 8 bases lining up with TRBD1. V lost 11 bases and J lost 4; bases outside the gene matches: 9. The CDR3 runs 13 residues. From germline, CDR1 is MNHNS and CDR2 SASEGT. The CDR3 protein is CACRGTGGTEAFF. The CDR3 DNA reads TGTGCCTGTCGGGGTACAGGGGGCACTGAAGCTTTCTTT.

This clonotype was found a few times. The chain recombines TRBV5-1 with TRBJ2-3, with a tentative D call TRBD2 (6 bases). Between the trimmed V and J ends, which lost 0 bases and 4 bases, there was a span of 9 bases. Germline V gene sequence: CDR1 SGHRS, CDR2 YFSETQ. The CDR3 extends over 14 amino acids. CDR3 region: CASSLVGGPDTQYF. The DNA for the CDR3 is TGCGCCAGCAGCTTGGTGGGGGGTCCAGATACGCAGTATTTT.

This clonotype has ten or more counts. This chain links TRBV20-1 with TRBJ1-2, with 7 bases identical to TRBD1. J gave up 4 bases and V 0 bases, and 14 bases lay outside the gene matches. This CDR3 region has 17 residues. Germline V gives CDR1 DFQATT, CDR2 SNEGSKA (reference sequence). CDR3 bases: TGCAGTGCTAGAGATGGGGACAGACCCCTCACTCTCTATGGCTACACCTTC. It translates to CSARDGDRPLTLYGYTF.

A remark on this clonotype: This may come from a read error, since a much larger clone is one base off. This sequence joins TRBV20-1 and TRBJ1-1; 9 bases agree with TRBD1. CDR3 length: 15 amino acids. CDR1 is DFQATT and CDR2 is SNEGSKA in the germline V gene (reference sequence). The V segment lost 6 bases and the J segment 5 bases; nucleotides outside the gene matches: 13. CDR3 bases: TGCAGTGCGGGTAGAGAAGGGACAGGGCGGACTGAAGCTTTCTTT. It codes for CSAGREGTGRTEAFF.

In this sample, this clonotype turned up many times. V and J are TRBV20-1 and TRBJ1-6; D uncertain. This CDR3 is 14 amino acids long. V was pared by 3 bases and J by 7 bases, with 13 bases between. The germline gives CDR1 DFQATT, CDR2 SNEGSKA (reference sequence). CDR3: CSASMRLLNSPLHF. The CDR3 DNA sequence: TGCAGTGCTAGTATGCGGCTCTTGAATTCACCCCTCCACTTT.

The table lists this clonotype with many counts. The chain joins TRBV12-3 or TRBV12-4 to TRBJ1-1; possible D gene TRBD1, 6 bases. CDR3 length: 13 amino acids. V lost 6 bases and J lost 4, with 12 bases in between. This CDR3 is CASRSGEGTEAFF. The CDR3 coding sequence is TGTGCCAGCAGGTCAGGGGAGGGCACTGAAGCTTTCTTT.

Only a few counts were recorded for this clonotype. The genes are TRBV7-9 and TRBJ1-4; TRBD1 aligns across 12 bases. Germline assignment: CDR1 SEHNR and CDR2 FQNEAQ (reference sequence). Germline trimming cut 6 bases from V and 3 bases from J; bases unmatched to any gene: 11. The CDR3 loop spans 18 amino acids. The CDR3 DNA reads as TGTGCCAGCAGTTCACCCGGGACAGGGGGCATGGCTAATGAAAAACTGTTTTTT. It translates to CASSSPGTGGMANEKLFF.

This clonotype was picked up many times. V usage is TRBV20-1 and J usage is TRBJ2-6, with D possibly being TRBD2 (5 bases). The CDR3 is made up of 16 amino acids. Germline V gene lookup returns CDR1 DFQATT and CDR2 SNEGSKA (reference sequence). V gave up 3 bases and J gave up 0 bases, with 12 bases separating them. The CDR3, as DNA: TGCAGTGCTAGCGACGGGAATCCCTCTGGGGCCAACGTCCTGACTTTC. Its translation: CSASDGNPSGANVLTF.

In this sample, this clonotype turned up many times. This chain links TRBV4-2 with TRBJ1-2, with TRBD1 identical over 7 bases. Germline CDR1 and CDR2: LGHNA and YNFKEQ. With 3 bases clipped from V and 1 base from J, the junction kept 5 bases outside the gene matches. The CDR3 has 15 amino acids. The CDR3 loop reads CASSQGQNVNYGYTF. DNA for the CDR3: TGTGCCAGCAGCCAGGGACAGAATGTTAACTATGGCTACACCTTC.

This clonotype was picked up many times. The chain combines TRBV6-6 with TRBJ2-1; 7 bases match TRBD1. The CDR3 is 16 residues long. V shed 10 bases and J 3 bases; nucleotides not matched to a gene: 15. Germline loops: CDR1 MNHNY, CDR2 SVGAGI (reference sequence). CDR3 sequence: CATTPRDRAGYNEQFF. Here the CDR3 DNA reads TGTGCCACCACCCCCCGCGACAGGGCCGGCTACAATGAGCAGTTCTTC.

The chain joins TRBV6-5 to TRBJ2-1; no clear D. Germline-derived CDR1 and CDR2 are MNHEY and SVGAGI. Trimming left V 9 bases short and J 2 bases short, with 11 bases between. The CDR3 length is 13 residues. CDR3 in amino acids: CASSMSPYNEQFF. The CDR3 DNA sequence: TGTGCCAGTTCTATGAGCCCCTACAATGAGCAGTTCTTC.

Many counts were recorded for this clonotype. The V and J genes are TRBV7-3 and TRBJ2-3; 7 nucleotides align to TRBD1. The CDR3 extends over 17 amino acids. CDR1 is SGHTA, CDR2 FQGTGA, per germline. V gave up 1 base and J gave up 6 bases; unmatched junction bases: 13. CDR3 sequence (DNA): TGTGCCAGCAGCTTAAAGTGGCGTACCCTACAGGGGGATACGCAGTATTTT. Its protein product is CASSLKWRTLQGDTQYF.

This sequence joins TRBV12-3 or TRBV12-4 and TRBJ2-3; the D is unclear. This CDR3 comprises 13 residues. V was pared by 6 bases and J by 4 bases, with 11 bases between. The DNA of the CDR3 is TGTGCCAGCAGAACAGAACAATCAGATACGCAGTATTTT. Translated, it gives CASRTEQSDTQYF.

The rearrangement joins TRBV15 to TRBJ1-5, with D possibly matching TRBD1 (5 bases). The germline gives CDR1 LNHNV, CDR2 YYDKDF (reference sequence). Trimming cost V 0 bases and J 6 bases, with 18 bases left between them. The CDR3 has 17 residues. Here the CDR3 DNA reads TGTGCCACCAGCAGAGATCGGGGCCCAGGAAGGCGTCAGCCCCAGCATTTT. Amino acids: CATSRDRGPGRRQPQHF. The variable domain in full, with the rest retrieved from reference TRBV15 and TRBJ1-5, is DAMVIQNPRYQVTQFGKPVTLSCSQTLNHNVMYWYQQKSSQAPKLLFHYYDKDFNNEADTPDNFQSRRPNTSFCFLDIRSPGLGDTAMYLCATSRDRGPGRRQPQHFGDGTRLSIL.

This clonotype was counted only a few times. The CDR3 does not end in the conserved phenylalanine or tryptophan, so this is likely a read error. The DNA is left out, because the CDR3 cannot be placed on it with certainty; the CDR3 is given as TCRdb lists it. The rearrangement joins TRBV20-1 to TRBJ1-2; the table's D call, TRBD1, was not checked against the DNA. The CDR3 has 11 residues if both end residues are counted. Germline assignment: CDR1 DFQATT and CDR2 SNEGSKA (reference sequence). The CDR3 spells CSARNLLGSPV.

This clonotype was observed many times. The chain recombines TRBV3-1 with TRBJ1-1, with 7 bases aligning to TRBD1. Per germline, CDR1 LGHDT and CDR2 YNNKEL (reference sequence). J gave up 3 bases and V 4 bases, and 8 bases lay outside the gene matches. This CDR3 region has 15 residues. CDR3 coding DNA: TGTGCCAGCAGCCTTTTTGGACAGGAATACACTGAAGCTTTCTTT. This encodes CASSLFGQEYTEAFF.

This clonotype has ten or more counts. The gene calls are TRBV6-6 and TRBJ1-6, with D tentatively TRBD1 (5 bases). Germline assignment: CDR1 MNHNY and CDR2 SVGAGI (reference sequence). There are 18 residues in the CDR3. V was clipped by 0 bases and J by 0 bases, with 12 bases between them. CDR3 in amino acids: CASSYSGVPSSYNSPLHF. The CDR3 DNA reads TGTGCCAGCAGTTACTCAGGGGTCCCGAGCTCCTATAATTCACCCCTCCACTTT.

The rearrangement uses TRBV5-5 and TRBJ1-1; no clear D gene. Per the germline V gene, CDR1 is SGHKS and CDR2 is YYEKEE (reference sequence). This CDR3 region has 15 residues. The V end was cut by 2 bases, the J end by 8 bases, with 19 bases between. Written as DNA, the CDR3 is TGTGCCAGCAGCTTAGGCCACTACAGATTCTTGGAAGCTTTCTTT. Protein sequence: CASSLGHYRFLEAFF.

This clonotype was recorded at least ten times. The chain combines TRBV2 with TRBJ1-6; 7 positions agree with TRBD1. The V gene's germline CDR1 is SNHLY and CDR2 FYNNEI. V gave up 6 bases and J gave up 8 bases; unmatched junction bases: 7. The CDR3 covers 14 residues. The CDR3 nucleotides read TGTGCCAGCAGCCTGACAGGGATCGATTCACCCCTCCACTTT. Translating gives CASSLTGIDSPLHF.